This T cell receptor beta chain derives from a study of shared clonotypes between healthy human individuals. Study-level findings and limits: The study found about 4.6% of naive CD4 clonotypes shared across a handful of donors. Relative to clonotypes present in all four donors, those not shared had lower generation probabilities.

Clones were read by immunoSEQ multiplex PCR, and TCRdb kept only the in-frame ones, dropping some. The table includes around 2,000,000 clones, just under 95% detected once. Points on this clone: Its antigen is currently unknown.

Naive-designated CD8 cells lacked CD45RO, were positively enriched for CCR7, and omitted terminally differentiated effector memory CD45RA+ cells. This CDR3 has 15 residues. Looked up from germline, CDR1 is KGHSH and CDR2 is LQKENI. V lost 2 bases to trimming and J lost 2 bases, with 13 bases between them. The sample comprised naive CD8+ T cells sorted from blood. The sequence derives from a man between 18 and 29 years old in good health. V is TRBV18 and J is TRBJ2-7; either TRBD1 or TRBD2 may supply D (5 bases each). The DNA of the CDR3 is TGTGCCAGCTCACCAGGGAATGGGGGAACCTACGAGCAGTACTTC. This encodes CASSPGNGGTYEQYF. The full variable domain, completed using reference TRBV18 and TRBJ2-7, is NAGVMQNPRHLVRRRGQEARLRCSPMKGHSHVYWYRQLPEEGLKFMVYLQKENIIDESGMPKERFSAEFPKEGPSILRIQQVVRGDSAAYFCASSPGNGGTYEQYFGPGTRLTVT.